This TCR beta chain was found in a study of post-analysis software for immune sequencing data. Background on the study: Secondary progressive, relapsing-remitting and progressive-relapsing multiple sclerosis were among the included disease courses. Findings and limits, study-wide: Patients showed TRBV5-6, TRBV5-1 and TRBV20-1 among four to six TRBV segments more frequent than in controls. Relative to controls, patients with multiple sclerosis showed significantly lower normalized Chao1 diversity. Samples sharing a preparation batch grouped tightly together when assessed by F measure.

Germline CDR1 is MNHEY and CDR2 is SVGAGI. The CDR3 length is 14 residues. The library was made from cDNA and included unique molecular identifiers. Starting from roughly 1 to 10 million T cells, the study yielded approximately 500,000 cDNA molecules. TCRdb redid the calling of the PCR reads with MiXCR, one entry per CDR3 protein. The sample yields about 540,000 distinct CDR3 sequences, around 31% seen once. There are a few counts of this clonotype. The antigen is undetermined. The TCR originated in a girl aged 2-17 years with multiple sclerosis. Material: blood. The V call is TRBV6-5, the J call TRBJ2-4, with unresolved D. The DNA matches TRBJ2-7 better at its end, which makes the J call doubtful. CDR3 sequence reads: CASRPGIGFDEQYF. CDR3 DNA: TGTGCCAGCAGGCCGGGCATTGGCTTCGACGAGCAGTACTTC.